This T cell receptor beta chain is drawn from a study of cytomegalovirus exposure and HLA in healthy donors. Worth noting for this clone: What it binds is not known.

Clones were read by immunoSEQ multiplex PCR, and TCRdb kept only the in-frame ones, dropping some. The sample lists roughly 280,000 clones, about 86% occurring once. The V gene lost 2 bases and the J gene lost 3 bases, with 12 bases spanning the gap. CDR1 and CDR2 (germline): SGHDT, YYEEEE. The CDR3 contains 14 residues. Broader study findings: Despite most TCR sequences being rare, some public TCRs occurred in many donors. As was reported, the classifier diagnosed cytomegalovirus status with high specificity and sensitivity. Later, an analysis found that TCR clusters from the first cohort tended to co-occur in the roughly 110 validation repertoires. Cytomegalovirus association was assigned to 170 or so TCR beta chains.

The chain carries TRBV5-6 and TRBJ2-7; D possibly corresponds to TRBD1 (5 bases). This clonotype was sampled from a woman younger than 30 in good health and CMV-seronegative. The sample consisted of PBMCs. The CDR3 reads CASSFGAEYYEQYF. In DNA, the CDR3 is TGTGCCAGCAGCTTTGGGGCGGAGTACTACGAGCAGTACTTC.